This T cell receptor (beta chain) was identified during a study of T cell responses to AZD1222 COVID-19 vaccine. Findings and limits, study-wide: Sampling that yielded the repertoires occurred only after the peak T cell response. Clonal diversity was possibly underestimated; the donors were predominantly white British and more often female. Reportedly, close to half of spike-specific TCRs are directed against unmutated variant regions. Distributed over spike, vaccine-associated CD4 TCRs predominated at 160-218 and 743-854.

Libraries were prepared by immunoSEQ multiplex PCR; TCRdb keeps only in-frame clonotypes and omits some of them. The sample carries about 140,000 clones, around 90% recorded once. The sample holds one count of this clone. Its target is unknown. The V end was cut by 1 base, the J end by 7 bases, with 14 bases between. This CDR3 has 15 residues. CDR1 is LGHNA, CDR2 YSLEER, per germline. V is TRBV4-3 and J is TRBJ1-5, with a possible D match to TRBD1 (6 bases). This TCR was sampled from an adult in good health. The sequenced sample was peripheral blood, obtained on day 0 of AZD1222 vaccination. The DNA of the CDR3 is TGCGCCAGCAGCCAAGTAGCGGACAGTTTACAGCCCCAGCATTTT. Amino acid sequence: CASSQVADSLQPQHF.